A selection of T cell receptor beta chains follows, all from one sample in a study of cytomegalovirus exposure and HLA in healthy donors. The assay was immunoSEQ multiplex PCR, and TCRdb's table has in-frame clones only and misses some. The sample has some 140,000 clones; around three fifths are singletons. The sequenced material came from PBMCs. These receptors were collected from a woman aged 40 to 49 in good health and CMV-seronegative. CDR3s include the opening cysteine and the closing phenylalanine or tryptophan. The D gene is left open where the match is weak. Not all rows give a size; the values are once, few, many and, for expanded clones, a class.

V gene	D gene	J gene	clone size	CDR3 DNA	CDR3 protein
TRBV4-2	.	TRBJ1-1	.	TGTGCCAGCAGCCAACCTGGGGCGCCACAAGCTTTCTTT	CASSQPGAPQAFF
TRBV29-1	.	TRBJ1-3	.	TGCAGCGTACAACGTGGAAACACCATATATTTT	CSVQRGNTIYF
TRBV10-1	TRBD1	TRBJ2-1	.	TGCGCCAGCAGCGCCGGGACAGGGTACCCAGACAATGAGCAGTTCTTC	CASSAGTGYPDNEQFF
TRBV5-4	TRBD1	TRBJ1-6	.	TGTGCCAGCAGCCAATTACAGGGGGCTAGTTCTTCACCCCTCCACTTT	CASSQLQGASSSPLHF
TRBV6-1	TRBD2	TRBJ2-3	.	TGTGCCAGCAGTAGAAGCGGGGGCACAGATACGCAGTATTTT	CASSRSGGTDTQYF
TRBV28	.	TRBJ2-3	.	TGTGCCAGCAGTCCCCCTAGTTGGGATACGCAGTATTTT	CASSPPSWDTQYF
TRBV19	TRBD1	TRBJ1-1	.	TGTGCCAGTCAGACAGGGGGCACTGAAGCTTTCTTT	CASQTGGTEAFF
TRBV7-3	TRBD1	TRBJ2-7	.	TGTGCCAGCAGCTTGGACAGGGCCAAAAGCTACGAGCAGTACTTC	CASSLDRAKSYEQYF
TRBV9	TRBD1	TRBJ2-7	.	TGTGCCAGCAGCCTCACAGGGGGAACCTACGAGCAGTACTTC	CASSLTGGTYEQYF
TRBV2	TRBD1	TRBJ2-1	once	TGTGCCAGCATTGACCCCGGGACAGGGACGTGGGACCGCTACAATGAGCAGTTCTTC	CASIDPGTGTWDRYNEQFF
TRBV4-3	.	TRBJ1-1	.	TGCGCCAGCAGCCAAGATCTAAGAGGGCGGGAAGCTTTCTTT	CASSQDLRGREAFF